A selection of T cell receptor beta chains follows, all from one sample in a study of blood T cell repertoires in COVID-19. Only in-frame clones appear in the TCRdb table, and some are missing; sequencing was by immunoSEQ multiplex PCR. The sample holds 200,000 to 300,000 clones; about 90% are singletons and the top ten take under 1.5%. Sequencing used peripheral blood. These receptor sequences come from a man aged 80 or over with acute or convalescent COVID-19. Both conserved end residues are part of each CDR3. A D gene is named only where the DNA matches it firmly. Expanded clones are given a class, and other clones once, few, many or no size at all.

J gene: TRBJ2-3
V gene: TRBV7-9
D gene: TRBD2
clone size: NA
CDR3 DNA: TGTGCCAGCAGCGGGAGGGGCACAGATACGCAGTATTTT
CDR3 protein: CASSGRGTDTQYF

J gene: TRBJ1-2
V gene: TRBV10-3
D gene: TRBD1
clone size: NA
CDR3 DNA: TGTGCCACCCGACAGGGCCCCCCTAACTATGGCTACACCTTC
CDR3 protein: CATRQGPPNYGYTF

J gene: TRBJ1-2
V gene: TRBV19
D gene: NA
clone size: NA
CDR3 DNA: TGTGCCAGTAGTGCGGCAGAAGGGGCGATCTATGGCTACACCTTC
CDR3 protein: CASSAAEGAIYGYTF

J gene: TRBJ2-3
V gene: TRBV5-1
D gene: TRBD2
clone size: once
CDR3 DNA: TGCGCCAGCAGCTTTACTAGCGGGGTATCAGATACGCAGTATTTT
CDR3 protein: CASSFTSGVSDTQYF

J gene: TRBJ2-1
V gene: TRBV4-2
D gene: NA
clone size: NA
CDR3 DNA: TGTGCCAGCAGCCAAGTACGAGGTCCTGAGCAGTTCTTC
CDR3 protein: CASSQVRGPEQFF

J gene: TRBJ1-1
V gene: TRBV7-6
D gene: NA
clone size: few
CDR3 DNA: TGTGCCAGCAGCCTGACCCGGACAACGGAAGCTTTCTTT
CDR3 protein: CASSLTRTTEAFF

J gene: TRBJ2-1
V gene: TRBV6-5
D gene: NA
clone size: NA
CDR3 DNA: TGTGCCAGCAGTTACTCGGTGGAGGGGTGGGACAATGAGCAGTTCTTC
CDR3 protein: CASSYSVEGWDNEQFF

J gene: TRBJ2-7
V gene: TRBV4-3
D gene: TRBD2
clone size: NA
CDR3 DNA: TGCGCCAGCAGCCAAGATATCGGACTAGCGGGGATCTCCTACGAGCAGTACTTC
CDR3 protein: CASSQDIGLAGISYEQYF

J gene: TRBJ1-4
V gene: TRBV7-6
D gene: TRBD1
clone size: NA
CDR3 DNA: TGTGCCAGCAGCTCCATGGACAGGGAGCTTAATGAAAAACTGTTTTTT
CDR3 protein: CASSSMDRELNEKLFF

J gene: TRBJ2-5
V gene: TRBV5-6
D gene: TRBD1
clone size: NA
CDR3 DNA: TGTGCCAGCAGCTTGACAGGGGGGGAGACCCAGTACTTC
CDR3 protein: CASSLTGGETQYF

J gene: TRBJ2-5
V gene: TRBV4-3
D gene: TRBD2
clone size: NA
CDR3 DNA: TGCGCCAGCAGCCAAGATCGAATTAGCGGGGGTGGAGAGACCCAGTACTTC
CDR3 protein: CASSQDRISGGGETQYF

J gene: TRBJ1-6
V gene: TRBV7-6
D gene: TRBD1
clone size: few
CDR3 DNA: TGTGCCAGCAGCCCCCAAAGGGACAGTAATTCACCCCTCCACTTT
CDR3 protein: CASSPQRDSNSPLHF

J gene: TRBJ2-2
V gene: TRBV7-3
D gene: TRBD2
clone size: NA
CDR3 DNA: TGTGCCAGCAGCAGCGGGAGCAAGGCCGGGGAGCTGTTTTTT
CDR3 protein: CASSSGSKAGELFF

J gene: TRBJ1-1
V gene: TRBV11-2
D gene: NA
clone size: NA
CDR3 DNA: TGTGCCAGCGTCCGGGGGAGGGCCGACACTGAAGCTTTCTTT
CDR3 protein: CASVRGRADTEAFF

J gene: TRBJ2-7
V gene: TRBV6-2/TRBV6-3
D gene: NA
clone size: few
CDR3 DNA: TGTGCCAGCAGTTACTCAAGGAGTACTAATGCCTACGAGCAGTACTTC
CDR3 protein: CASSYSRSTNAYEQYF

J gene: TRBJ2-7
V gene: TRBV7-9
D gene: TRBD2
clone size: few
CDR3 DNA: TGTGCCAGCAGCTCTAGCGGATACCTATACGAGCAGTACTTC
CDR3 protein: CASSSSGYLYEQYF

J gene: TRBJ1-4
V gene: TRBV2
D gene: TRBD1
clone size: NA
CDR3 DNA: TGTGCCAGCAGTCCGAAGGGGGCGGAAGAAAAACTGTTTTTT
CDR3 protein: CASSPKGAEEKLFF

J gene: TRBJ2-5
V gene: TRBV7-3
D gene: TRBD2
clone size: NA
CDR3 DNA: TGTGCCAGCAGTTTTCTTACCGGGAGGGAGGAGACCCAGTACTTC
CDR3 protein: CASSFLTGREETQYF

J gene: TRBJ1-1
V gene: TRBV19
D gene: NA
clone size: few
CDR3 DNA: TGTGCCAGTAGTCTCCTTGACACCCTGGGCACTGAAGCTTTCTTT
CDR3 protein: CASSLLDTLGTEAFF

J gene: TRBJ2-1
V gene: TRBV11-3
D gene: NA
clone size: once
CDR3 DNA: TGTGCCAGCAGCTTAGAAACGAGCTCCTACAATGAGCAGTTCTTC
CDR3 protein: CASSLETSSYNEQFF

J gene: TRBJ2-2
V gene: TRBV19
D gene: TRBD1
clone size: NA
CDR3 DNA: TGTGCCAGTAGCCCCCCCGGGGACAGACTCACCGGGGAGCTGTTTTTT
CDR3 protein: CASSPPGDRLTGELFF

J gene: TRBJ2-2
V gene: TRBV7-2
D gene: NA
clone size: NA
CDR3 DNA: TGTGCCAGCAGCTTAAGGGTAGCGGCGAACACCGGGGAGCTGTTTTTT
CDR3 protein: CASSLRVAANTGELFF

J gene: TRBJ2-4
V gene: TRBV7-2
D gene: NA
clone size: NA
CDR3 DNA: TGTGCCAGCAGCTTACAGTTCGGGGGGCGAAGAAACATTCAGTACTTC
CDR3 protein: CASSLQFGGRRNIQYF

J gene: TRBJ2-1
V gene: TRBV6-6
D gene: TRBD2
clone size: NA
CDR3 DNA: TGTGCCAGCAGTTACTTTGGCGGGAGTAGAGATGAGCAGTTCTTC
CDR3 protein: CASSYFGGSRDEQFF

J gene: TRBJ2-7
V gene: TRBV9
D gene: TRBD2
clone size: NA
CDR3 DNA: TGTGCCAGCAGCGTTAGGGCGGGAGAGTCCTACGAGCAGTACTTC
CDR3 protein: CASSVRAGESYEQYF

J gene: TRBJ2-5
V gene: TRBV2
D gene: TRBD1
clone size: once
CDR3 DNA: TGTGCCAGCAGTCTGGCAGGGGGCCGGGAGACCCAGTACTTC
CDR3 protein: CASSLAGGRETQYF

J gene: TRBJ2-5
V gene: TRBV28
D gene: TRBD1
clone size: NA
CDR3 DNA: TGTGCCAGCAGTCTACAAGGGACAGCACAAGAGACCCAGTACTTC
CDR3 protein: CASSLQGTAQETQYF

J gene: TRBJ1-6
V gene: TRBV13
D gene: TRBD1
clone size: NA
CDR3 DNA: TGTGCCAGCAGCGAGAGACAGGGGGTGGTTTCACCCCTCCACTTT
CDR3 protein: CASSERQGVVSPLHF

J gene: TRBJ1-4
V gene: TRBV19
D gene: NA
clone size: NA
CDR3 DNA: TGTGCCAGTAGTATTATGGCAGGCCTAAATGAAAAACTGTTTTTT
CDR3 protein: CASSIMAGLNEKLFF

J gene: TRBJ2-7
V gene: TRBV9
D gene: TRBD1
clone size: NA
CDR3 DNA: TGTGCCAGCAGCGCACAGGGGTGGTCCTACGAGCAGTACTTC
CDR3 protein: CASSAQGWSYEQYF

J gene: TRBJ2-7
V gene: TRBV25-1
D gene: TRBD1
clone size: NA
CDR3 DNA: TGTGCCAGCAGTGAAGGGGACAGGGAGACCGAGCAGTACTTC
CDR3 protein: CASSEGDRETEQYF

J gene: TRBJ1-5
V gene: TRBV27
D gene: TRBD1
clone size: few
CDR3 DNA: TGTGCCAGCAGTTTACGACAGGGGGGCGGTCAGCCCCAGCATTTT
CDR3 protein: CASSLRQGGGQPQHF

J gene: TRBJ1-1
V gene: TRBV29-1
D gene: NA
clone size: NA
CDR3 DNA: TGCAGCGTCCAGGGATATGAAGCTTTCTTT
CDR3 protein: CSVQGYEAFF

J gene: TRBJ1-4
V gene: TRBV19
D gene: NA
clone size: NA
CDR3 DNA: TGTGCCAGTATTGACCGGTGGGGAGATGAAAAACTGTTTTTT
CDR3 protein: CASIDRWGDEKLFF

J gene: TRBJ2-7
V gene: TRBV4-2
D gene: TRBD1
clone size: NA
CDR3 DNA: TGTGCCAGCACTCCTGACAGGGGTCGTAGCTACGAGCAGTACTTC
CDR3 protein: CASTPDRGRSYEQYF

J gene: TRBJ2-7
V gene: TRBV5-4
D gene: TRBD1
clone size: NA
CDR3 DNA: TGTGCCAGCAGCTTAGGGAGGGGGACAGGGGTCTACGAGCAGTACTTC
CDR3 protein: CASSLGRGTGVYEQYF

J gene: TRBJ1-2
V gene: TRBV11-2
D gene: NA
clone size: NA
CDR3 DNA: TGTGCCAGCACCCGCTATGGCTACACCTTC
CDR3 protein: CASTRYGYTF

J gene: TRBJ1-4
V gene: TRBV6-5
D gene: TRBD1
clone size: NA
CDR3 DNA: TGTGCCAGCAGACGGGACAGCGCTAATGAAAAACTGTTTTTT
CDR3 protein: CASRRDSANEKLFF

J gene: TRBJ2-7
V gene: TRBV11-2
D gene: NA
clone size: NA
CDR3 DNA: TGTGCCAGCAGCCCCAGTGCCATACCCGAGCAGTACTTC
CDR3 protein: CASSPSAIPEQYF

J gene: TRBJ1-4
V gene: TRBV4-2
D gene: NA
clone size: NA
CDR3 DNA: TGTGCCAGCAGAACGGGGGACCTTAATGAAAAACTGTTTTTT
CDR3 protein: CASRTGDLNEKLFF

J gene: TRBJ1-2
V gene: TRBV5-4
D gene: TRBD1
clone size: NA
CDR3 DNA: TGTGCCAGCAGCGATCCCGGGACAGGGGGCTTGAACAACTATGGCTACACCTTC
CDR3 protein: CASSDPGTGGLNNYGYTF

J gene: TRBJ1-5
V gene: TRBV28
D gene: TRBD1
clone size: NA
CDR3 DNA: TGTGCCAGCAGTCCTACAGGGGGTGGCAATCAGCCCCAGCATTTT
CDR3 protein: CASSPTGGGNQPQHF

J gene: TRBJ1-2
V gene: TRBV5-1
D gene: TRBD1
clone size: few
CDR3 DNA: TGCGCCAGCAGCCCGACAGGGGGGGACTATGGCTACACCTTC
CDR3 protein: CASSPTGGDYGYTF

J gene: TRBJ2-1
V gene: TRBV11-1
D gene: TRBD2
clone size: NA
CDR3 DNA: TGTGCCAGCAGCTTAGATTTAGCGGGAGGGCCTGAGCAGTTCTTC
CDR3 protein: CASSLDLAGGPEQFF

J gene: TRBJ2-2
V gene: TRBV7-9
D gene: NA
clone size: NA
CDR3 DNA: TGTGCCAGCAGCTCGGGCCTTACAGGGAACACCGGGGAGCTGTTTTTT
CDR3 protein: CASSSGLTGNTGELFF

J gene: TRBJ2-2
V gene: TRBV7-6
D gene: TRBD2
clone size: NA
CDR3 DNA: TGTGCCAGCAGTCCCCAGCGTGCGGGAGGGCCGAACACCGGGGAGCTGTTTTTT
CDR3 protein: CASSPQRAGGPNTGELFF

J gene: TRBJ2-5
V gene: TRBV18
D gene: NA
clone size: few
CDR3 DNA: TGTGCCAGCTCACCGACTACCGTAGCAGGTGGAGAGACCCAGTACTTC
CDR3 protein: CASSPTTVAGGETQYF

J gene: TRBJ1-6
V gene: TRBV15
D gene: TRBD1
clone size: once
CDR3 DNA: TGTGCCACCAGCAGAGTCAGGTCCCCGATAGACCCGATGGACAGGGACCAAAGACCCCTCCACTTT
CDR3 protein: CATSRVRSPIDPMDRDQRPLHF